This TCR beta chain was identified in a study of vaccination effects on CD4 cells after COVID-19. Notes on this clone: Its specificity is unknown.

V was trimmed by 6 bases and J by 4 bases, leaving 15 bases between them. The CDR3 runs 14 residues. Germline V gene data show CDR1 as SNHLY and CDR2 as FYNNEI. Antigen-specific CD4+ T cell clonotypes were called by their expansion after viral peptide-pool culture in ViraFEST. Culture lasted about 11 days before CD4+ T cell isolation. TCRdb's table, derived via immunoSEQ multiplex PCR, lists solely in-frame clones and lacks some. Of approximately 82,000 clones in the sample, approximately 81% were seen once. The genes are TRBV2 and TRBJ1-1; possibly TRBD1 for D (6 bases). The TCR comes from a human donor who received a COVID-19 vaccine. The sequencing here drew on CD4+ T cells from PBMCs cultured with HCoV-229E spike peptides, taken before COVID-19 vaccination. The CDR3 sequence is CASRGTQGRTEAFF. The CDR3 DNA is TGTGCCAGCAGAGGAACACAGGGTCGCACTGAAGCTTTCTTT.